This TCR beta chain was captured in a study of cytomegalovirus exposure and HLA in healthy donors (dated by TCRdb to the late 2010s). Turning to the overall study: According to an earlier analysis of several hundred of the donors, some 170 million T cells yielded 90 million to 130 million unique TCR beta sequences and approximately 300 Gb of sequence data. Genome-wide SNP genotypes for about 65% of the roughly 670 donors were used in a later genetic analysis, which treated that subset as a discovery cohort. An earlier analysis of 587 of the donors used high-throughput TCR beta sequencing to judge whether each TCR beta V gene segment behaved as functional or pseudogenic. An early release that covered roughly 600 HLA-typed donors contained 250 to 350 gigabases of sequencing data and 70 million to 100 million unique TCR sequences. Alongside the repertoire data, information on donor age, sex, ethnicity and CMV serostatus was compiled. The later analysis used no new phenotypic data to find candidate immune exposures, relying instead on TCR beta sequences and their occurrence across donors. All discovery cohort repertoires had been generated using a single sequencing platform. High-throughput TCR immunosequencing, statistical association of individual TCRs with disease status, and machine learning were combined to predict cytomegalovirus infection status. Among the approximately 400 genotyped donors, approximately 77% belonged to the genetic ancestry cluster associated with self-reported Caucasian donors. Across 300 to 500 genotyped donors of the cohort, an average of about 240,000 unique TCR beta nucleotide sequences per donor were sequenced, and 15% to 20% of those sequences were non-productive. Typing coverage varied by locus: roughly 629-640 donors for A, B, C, DRB1 and DQB1; 522 for DQA1; 606 for DPA1; some 470 for DPB1. The T cell repertoires of 670 or so subjects were profiled by immunosequencing and related to cytomegalovirus serostatus. A handful of DR-DQ haplotypes were handled as single units for association and clustering because linkage in the cohort was strong. The study aimed to test whether signatures of past pathogen exposure could be identified by cataloging public T cell receptors. In addition to the first cohort of 650 to 750 subjects, a separate validation cohort of approximately 120 different subjects was used. In a later analysis, previously published TCR beta repertoires from about 640 donors were re-analyzed and high-resolution HLA genotyping was added so that TCR occurrence patterns could be studied. HLA typing covered class I and class II loci at four-digit resolution. Results and caveats for the whole study, not just this receptor: A later analysis found that most CMV-associated TCR beta chains appeared HLA-restricted, with HLA associations seemingly driven largely by CMV exposure. A later analysis associated approximately 17,000 TCR beta sequences with specific HLA alleles at a false discovery rate of 0.05. A later analysis found that HLA-associated TCR beta chains were more clonally expanded and had lower generation probabilities than equally common non-associated chains. Strong co-occurrence of HLA alleles, especially DR and DQ, made assigning TCR associations to individual alleles difficult. A further reported finding was that TCR beta sequences accurately predicted the HLA-A and HLA-B alleles for most subjects in the first cohort. The study gave a list of more than 150 TCR beta chains associated with cytomegalovirus. Presence/absence analyses assumed roughly uniform sequencing depth across donors, an assumption that may not hold. Because some donors lacked HLA typing at each locus, the association tests relied only on the typed subset. In a later genetic analysis, fewer N-insertions in productive TCRs were reported among donors in an Asian-associated ancestry cluster than the roughly 700-donor mean. A cluster of highly shared sequence variants was judged likely to be a technical artifact of the sequencing pipeline. Seventeen rarely observed V segments, including chromosome 9 orphons, were excluded from the earlier analysis of approximately 600 of the donors because counts were too low. In vitro tests confirmed that three of the cytomegalovirus-associated TCR beta chains recognize cytomegalovirus antigens. In a later genetic analysis, a missense DCLRE1C variant was associated with V-gene and J-gene trimming of TCR beta chains, and the association was replicated in an independent cohort. A later analysis reported that several top co-occurrence clusters appeared linked to parvovirus B19, influenza, CMV and Epstein-Barr virus. An earlier analysis of 587 of the donors showed that most TCR beta V segments appeared in productive rearrangements either about 87% or about 30% of the time, which broadly matched IMGT annotations. Linkage disequilibrium might explain the correlated functional status among segregating V segments, but an unknown experimental factor could not be excluded. Most TCR sequences were seen in very few donors, while some public TCRs were found in many individuals. Some IMGT-functional V segments, including TRBV6-2 and TRBV6-3, could not be distinguished by the 87-base-pair reads and were therefore excluded. Immune exposure information for the cohort was limited to CMV serostatus. In a later analysis, the rate of TCR association differed among HLA loci, with DRB1 alleles having the most associated TCRs and HLA-C alleles having the fewest. In both the original and validation cohorts, the classifier was reported to diagnose cytomegalovirus status with high specificity and sensitivity. It was suggested by the authors that the approach could potentially be generalized to other disease states and immunological phenotypes. The cohort was sequenced for TCR beta chains only, and without alpha or paired-chain data the features that could be detected were limited.

The cohort comprised hundreds of healthy bone marrow donors. At the time of sampling, every cohort member was nominally healthy, though immune exposures that went unrecorded were likely present. The donor tested CMV seropositive and was one of the 289 seropositive cohort members. Every donor gave a peripheral blood sample, and the peripheral blood mononuclear cells from that sample were used for TCR beta sequencing. Genomic DNA extraction from the blood cell samples was performed with the Qiagen DNeasy Blood Extraction Kit. Receptor libraries were prepared by the immunoSEQ multiplex PCR assay. A mixture of 60 forward primers for TCR Vbeta segments and 13 reverse primers for TCR Jbeta segments was used in the multiplex PCR. The CDR3 region of rearranged TCR beta genes was amplified from genomic DNA with a multiplex PCR assay. The Illumina HiSeq System was used to sequence the amplified TCR beta libraries as 87-base-pair reads. Per the source publication's procedure: Across the 670 or so repertoires, a later analysis counted 78 million or so unique TCR beta chains, approximately 10 million of which were shared by at least two donors. Raw reads were error-corrected and collapsed into unique sequences with a nearest-neighbor algorithm that merged closely related sequences to remove PCR and sequencing errors. Alignment of CDR3 sequences to IMGT reference sequences was used to assign V, D and J gene segments. Each retained sequence needed at least a six-nucleotide match to both a V gene segment and a J gene segment. A rearrangement was called productive if the CDR3 had no stop codons and remained in frame with V and J, and every other rearrangement was called non-productive. Following IMGT convention, CDR3 was defined as the stretch from the second conserved V-encoded cysteine to the conserved J-encoded phenylalanine. Sequences without an unambiguous match to a single V gene segment were excluded from the earlier analysis of about 640 of the donors. In an earlier analysis of more than 500 of the donors, a V segment was called functional when productive rearrangements were above 56.7%, and segregating when the standard deviation between donors exceeded 5%. A statistical classification framework was built to diagnose cytomegalovirus status from the catalog of TCR beta chain sequences. In a later analysis, TCR nucleotide sequences were compared against IMGT/GENE-DB human TR gene sequences so that V and J genes could be assigned. In a later analysis, CDR3 sequences and most-parsimonious VDJ recombination scenarios were assigned using the TCRdist pipeline. In a later analysis, every TCR beta chain was defined by the combination of its CDR3 amino acid sequence and its V-gene family, and reads without a unique V-gene family were dropped. In a later analysis, approximately 640 highly shared, low-generation-probability nucleotide sequences were removed to address suspected cross-contamination and a sequencing artifact. In a later analysis, a clonal expansion index for each public chain was calculated from normalized within-repertoire ranks of inferred template counts. In a later analysis, generation probabilities were computed using a VDJ recombination model fitted to out-of-frame rearrangements, and the results were checked against IGoR. Hypergeometric tests were used in a later analysis to score TCR-TCR, TCR-HLA and TCR-CMV co-occurrence, with a repertoire-size bias correction applied to the TCR pairs. A later analysis estimated false discovery rates by permuting HLA or CMV assignments 20 times. In a later analysis, co-occurring TCRs were grouped with DBSCAN, and TCRdist sequence similarity was added when clustering was performed within HLA-allele-positive subsets. Repertoires with fewer than 30,000 or more than 120,000 public chains, plus five repertoires with anomalous nucleotide sharing, were excluded from co-occurrence clustering. TCRdb mirrors the immuneACCESS table, restricted to in-frame sequences. Some clones are absent from its copies; in checked studies, under half trace to an unresolved V gene, and the reason for the others is unknown. Clonal size and the V and J genes are those of that table, whereas D and trimming came from the DNA. This sample is represented by 130,000 to 150,000 clones; roughly four fifths of them were singletons. About 2.9% of the sample goes to the ten largest clones.

Note on this clone: Its antigen target is currently unknown. The sample holds no much larger clone one base away, and base qualities are not on file.

CDR3 length: 14 amino acids, cysteine to phenylalanine. Only the CDR3 region is kept as DNA, spanning 42 bases read in frame from base 1. The germline V gene supplies CDR1 SGHTA and CDR2 FQGNSA. V was cut back by 5 bases and J by 7 bases, leaving a gap of 14 bases between them. Sample: PBMCs. The sequence was obtained from a man aged 40-49 years in good health and CMV-seropositive. The chain is assembled from TRBV7-2 and TRBJ2-2; a tentative D call is TRBD1 (6 bases match). Here the CDR3 is given as CASSRIQGNGELFF. The sequenced DNA is TGTGCCAGCAGCCGCATACAGGGTAACGGGGAGCTGTTTTTT. The entire variable domain, with the stretches around the CDR3 drawn from the reference TRBV7-2 and TRBJ2-2 proteins, is GAGVSQSPSNKVTEKGKDVELRCDPISGHTALYWYRQSLGQGLEFLIYFQGNSAPDKSGLPSDRFSAERTGGSVSTLTIQRTQQEDSAVYLCASSRIQGNGELFFGEGSRLTVL.